Below are 15 T cell receptor beta chains sequenced from a single sample in a study of T cell repertoires in cytomegalovirus infection. Via MiXCR, TCRdb re-called the reads, giving one row per CDR3 protein. Here the sample spans 70,000 to 75,000 distinct CDR3 sequences, approximately 3.6% being singletons. Sequenced sample: PBMCs. The receptors here all came from a human donor in good health (CMV status not recorded). Some clones in this sample may be carry-over from other donors' samples.

This clonotype was observed many times. The chain combines TRBV7-2 with TRBJ1-5; 7 bases are a match to TRBD1. The CDR3 runs 14 residues. Germline V lookup: CDR1 SGHTA, CDR2 FQGNSA. V gave up 7 bases and J gave up 4 bases; unmatched junction bases: 7. The CDR3 DNA sequence: TGTGCCAGCAACCAGGGGGGGCCTAATCAGCCCCAGCATTTT. Its protein is CASNQGGPNQPQHF.

This clonotype has ten or more counts. The chain recombines TRBV10-3 with TRBJ2-1, with a weak D call TRBD2 (5 bases). CDR3 length equals 12 residues. V was clipped by 2 bases and J by 12 bases, with 11 bases between them. CDR1 and CDR2 (germline): ENHRY, SYGVKD. The CDR3 reads CAISEPLDGQFF. The CDR3 nucleotides are TGTGCCATCAGTGAGCCACTAGACGGGCAGTTCTTC.

The J gene is TRBJ2-7, the V gene TRBV11-3; D is possibly TRBD1 or TRBD2 (6 bases each). The germline V and J ends were trimmed by 6 bases and 2 bases, with 11 bases remaining between them. This CDR3 is 13 amino acids long. Germline V gene lookup returns CDR1 SGHNT and CDR2 YENEEA. CDR3 bases: TGTGCCAGCAGTACCGGGGGCCCCTACGAGCAGTACTTC. Amino acid sequence: CASSTGGPYEQYF.

Many counts were recorded for this clonotype. This sequence joins TRBV7-8 and TRBJ2-7; D unresolved. The CDR3 has 15 residues. Deletions cut 6 bases from V and 1 base from J, with 16 bases between. CDR1 is SGHVS and CDR2 is FQNEAQ in the germline V gene. The CDR3 DNA sequence: TGTGCCAGCAGTTCTAGACGAGAGCGATCCTACGAGCAGTACTTC. Translating gives CASSSRRERSYEQYF. The full variable domain, completed using reference TRBV7-8 and TRBJ2-7, is GAGVSQSPRYKVAKRGQDVALRCDPISGHVSLFWYQQALGQGPEFLTYFQNEAQLDKSGLPSDRFFAERPEGSVSTLKIQRTQQEDSAVYLCASSSRRERSYEQYFGPGTRLTVT.

By share, this clonotype counts as medium-sized. The rearrangement uses TRBV7-2 and TRBJ2-5; TRBD2 aligns across 9 bases. CDR1 is SGHTA, CDR2 FQGNSA, per germline. The CDR3 length is 16 residues. V was pared by 3 bases and J by 4 bases, with 9 bases of the junction left unmatched. The CDR3 nucleotides are TGTGCCAGCAGCTTGAAAGTAGCGGGAGTTGGAGAGACCCAGTACTTC. Amino acids: CASSLKVAGVGETQYF.

The table lists this clonotype with many counts. The rearrangement uses TRBV28 and TRBJ1-6; TRBD1 matches at 8 bases. Germline CDR1 and CDR2: MDHEN and SYDVKM. Germline trimming cut 10 bases from V and 8 bases from J; bases unmatched to any gene: 10. The CDR3 is 14 residues long. In nucleotides, the CDR3 is TGTGCCACCAAAATACAGGGGGGAGATTCACCCCTCCACTTT. Its translation is CATKIQGGDSPLHF.

This clonotype was detected many times. The V gene is TRBV7-2, the J gene TRBJ1-4; D gene ambiguous. The ends were cut back, 5 bases at V and 7 bases at J, with 8 bases in the middle. CDR1 SGHTA and CDR2 FQGNSA come from the germline V gene. This CDR3 contains 12 residues. The DNA of the CDR3 is TGTGCCAGCAGCCCCTACCCTGAAAAACTGTTTTTT. Its protein product is CASSPYPEKLFF.

This clonotype has ten or more counts. Compared with germline, one end of the junction differs, possibly owing to a read error. The CDR3 loop is CASIHGGGDYGYTF. The CDR3 DNA is TGTGCCAGCATCCATGGGGGGGGGGACTACGGCTACACCTTC. The J gene is TRBJ1-2, the V gene TRBV7-2, with TRBD1 as a possible D gene (5 bases). CDR1 is SGHTA and CDR2 is FQGNSA in the germline V gene. The CDR3 runs to 14 residues.

This clonotype was recorded at least ten times. V is TRBV7-8 and J is TRBJ1-3, with TRBD1 matching 7 bases. CDR3 length equals 16 residues. The junction had 10 bases not matched to a gene; V was cut back by 5 bases and J by 3 bases. Germline V gives CDR1 SGHVS, CDR2 FQNEAQ. The CDR3 reads CASSKGHRGSGNTIYF. The CDR3 bases are TGTGCCAGCAGCAAAGGCCACAGGGGAAGTGGAAACACCATATATTTT.

This clonotype has ten or more counts. The chain employs TRBV7-2 and TRBJ1-1; 8 nucleotides agree with TRBD1. The CDR3 covers 18 residues. The V gene's germline CDR1 is SGHTA and CDR2 FQGNSA. The J segment lost 3 bases and the V segment lost 1 base, leaving 13 bases of the junction unmatched. The CDR3 DNA is TGTGCCAGCAGCTTAGAAGGACAGGGAGGGGTGAGGTACACTGAAGCTTTCTTT. Amino acid sequence: CASSLEGQGGVRYTEAFF.

This clonotype was counted many times. V usage is TRBV7-2 and J usage is TRBJ2-1, with D unresolved. In germline, CDR1 is SGHTA, CDR2 FQGNSA. V was trimmed by 2 bases and J by 3 bases, leaving 17 bases between them. The CDR3 runs 17 residues. The CDR3 reads CASSLYWDQIRYNEQFF. Here the CDR3 DNA reads TGTGCCAGCAGCTTATATTGGGATCAGATCCGCTACAATGAGCAGTTCTTC.

This clonotype showed up many times. The chain carries TRBV2 and TRBJ1-2; D is perhaps TRBD1 (6 bases). Trimming pared 0 bases from V and 8 bases from J, leaving 10 bases between. This CDR3 is built from 13 residues. The V gene's germline CDR1 is SNHLY and CDR2 FYNNEI. CDR3 nucleotide sequence: TGTGCCAGCAGTGAAGCGCGGGGGGCCGGCTACACCTTC. It encodes CASSEARGAGYTF. The full variable domain, rest sourced from reference TRBV2 and TRBJ1-2, is EPEVTQTPSHQVTQMGQEVILRCVPISNHLYFYWYRQILGQKVEFLVSFYNNEISEKSEIFDDQFSVERPDGSNFTLKIRSTKLEDSAMYFCASSEARGAGYTFGSGTRLTVV.

This clonotype was detected many times. The chain uses TRBV7-8 and TRBJ2-1, with 11 bases fitting TRBD2. Germline CDR1 is SGHVS and CDR2 is FQNEAQ. This CDR3 comprises 15 residues. The ends lost 5 bases at V and 3 bases at J; junction bases unmatched: 3. CDR3 residues: CASSQTSGVYNEQFF. CDR3 nucleotides: TGTGCCAGCAGCCAGACTAGCGGGGTCTACAATGAGCAGTTCTTC.

Many counts were recorded for this clonotype. The chain employs TRBV7-6 and TRBJ2-2, with D unclear. The length of the CDR3 is 16 residues. The V and J ends lost 5 bases and 5 bases respectively, with 18 bases between them. The germline gives CDR1 SGHVS, CDR2 FNYEAQ. The CDR3 DNA is TGTGCCAGCAGCATGGATGGGGTCAGACCTACCGGGGAGCTGTTTTTT. Translating gives CASSMDGVRPTGELFF.

This clonotype was counted at least ten times. This chain links TRBV7-6 with TRBJ2-2; D gene ambiguous. Germline-derived CDR1 and CDR2 are SGHVS and FNYEAQ. The CDR3 has 13 residues. The V end lost 2 bases, the J end lost 6 bases, and 7 bases lay between the germline ends. As DNA, the CDR3 is TGTGCCAGCAGCTTAAGTTCGTCCGGGGAGCTGTTTTTT. It translates to CASSLSSSGELFF.